These 20 T cell receptor beta chains were all obtained from the same sample, sequenced in a study of cytomegalovirus exposure and HLA in healthy donors. Both 60 Vbeta primers and 13 Jbeta primers went into the PCR. Here immunoSEQ multiplex PCR was the method, and the copy in TCRdb shows in-frame clones only, minus some. The sample shows 140,000 to 150,000 clones, 75% of them seen only once. The source material was PBMCs. The receptors derive from a man aged 25 to 45 in good health and CMV-seronegative.

V gene TRBV2 combines with J gene TRBJ2-2; D possibly corresponds to TRBD2 (5 bases). V shed 2 bases and J shed 2 bases, with 9 bases lying between them. CDR1 SNHLY and CDR2 FYNNEI come from the germline V gene. The CDR3 runs to 15 residues. CDR3 in DNA: TGTGCCAGCAGTGAATGGCGGGCAAACACCGGGGAGCTGTTTTTT. Protein product: CASSEWRANTGELFF. Drawing the rest from reference TRBV2 and TRBJ2-2, the complete variable domain is EPEVTQTPSHQVTQMGQEVILRCVPISNHLYFYWYRQILGQKVEFLVSFYNNEISEKSEIFDDQFSVERPDGSNFTLKIRSTKLEDSAMYFCASSEWRANTGELFFGEGSRLTVL.

This clone has just one count. CDR3 in amino acids: CAWSGGGNSPLHF. In DNA, the CDR3 is TGTGCCTGGAGTGGGGGGGGTAATTCACCCCTCCACTTT. J is TRBJ1-6 and V is TRBV30; weak D call: TRBD1 (5 bases). Trimming removed 1 base from V and 6 bases from J, with 7 bases in between. This CDR3 spans 13 amino acids. Looked up from germline, CDR1 is GTSNPN and CDR2 is SVGIG (reference sequence).

V gene TRBV30 combines with J gene TRBJ2-7; tentatively, D is TRBD1 (6 bases). The CDR3 extends over 12 amino acids. CDR1 is GTSNPN, CDR2 SVGIG, per germline (reference sequence). V shed 3 bases and J shed 6 bases, with 12 bases lying between them. The chain's CDR3 is CAWSATGFEQYF. The CDR3 coding sequence is TGTGCCTGGAGCGCTACAGGGTTCGAGCAGTACTTC.

The V gene is TRBV5-5, the J gene TRBJ2-5; D might be TRBD1 (8 bases). V was clipped by 4 bases and J by 4 bases, with 17 bases between them. Germline V gene lookup returns CDR1 SGHKS and CDR2 YYEKEE (reference sequence). The CDR3 sequence is 15 residues long. The CDR3 nucleotides are TGTGCCAGCAGCGGGCGGGGGACAGGCGGAGAGACCCAGTACTTC. Amino acid sequence: CASSGRGTGGETQYF.

The chain links TRBV27 to TRBJ2-5, with a tentative D call TRBD2 (6 bases). CDR1 and CDR2 from the germline V gene are MNHEY and SMNVEV (reference sequence). Trimming pared 4 bases from V and 1 base from J, leaving 10 bases between. The length of the CDR3 is 14 residues. The CDR3 DNA follows: TGTGCCAGCAGTTGGAGCGGGCCCCAAGAGACCCAGTACTTC. Translation gives CASSWSGPQETQYF.

This chain links TRBV6-6 with TRBJ1-5; D unresolved. This CDR3 comprises 15 residues. V was trimmed by 0 bases and J by 6 bases, leaving 12 bases between them. Germline CDR1 reads MNHNY; CDR2 reads SVGAGI (reference sequence). CDR3 loop: CASSYSIAGGQPQHF. The CDR3 DNA reads TGTGCCAGCAGTTACTCGATTGCTGGCGGTCAGCCCCAGCATTTT.

The genes are TRBV19 and TRBJ1-6; D unresolved. This CDR3 region has 16 residues. V was trimmed by 3 bases and J by 7 bases, leaving 16 bases between them. Looked up from germline, CDR1 is LNHDA and CDR2 is SQIVND (reference sequence). The DNA for the CDR3 is TGTGCCAGTAGTATTGGCGCCGGGAGTTACAATTCACCCCTCCACTTT. Protein sequence: CASSIGAGSYNSPLHF.

The chain links TRBV5-1 to TRBJ2-7; 7 bases are a match to TRBD2. Germline assignment: CDR1 SGHRS and CDR2 YFSETQ. The CDR3 covers 15 residues. With 4 bases clipped from V and 4 bases from J, the junction kept 11 bases outside the gene matches. CDR3 residues: CASSASGTKTYEQYF. The CDR3, as DNA: TGCGCCAGCAGCGCCAGCGGGACCAAGACTTACGAGCAGTACTTC.

This clone was picked up a small number of times. V and J are TRBV6-1 and TRBJ2-5, with D tentatively TRBD1 (5 bases). Trimming took off 6 bases at V and 4 bases at J, with 15 bases between the two ends. CDR1 MNHNS and CDR2 SASEGT come from the germline V gene. CDR3 length equals 14 residues. The CDR3 sequence: CASSPGHDGETQYF. CDR3 in DNA: TGTGCCAGCAGCCCAGGACACGATGGAGAGACCCAGTACTTC.

V is TRBV28 and J is TRBJ2-4, with 7 nucleotides matching TRBD2. V was pared by 2 bases and J by 1 base, with 11 bases of the junction left unmatched. The CDR3 consists of 18 residues. The V gene's germline CDR1 is MDHEN and CDR2 SYDVKM. The CDR3 region has the DNA TGTGCCAGCAGTTTAGGGGGGGGTCGGGCTGCTGCCAAAAACATTCAGTACTTC. Amino acids: CASSLGGGRAAAKNIQYF.

J is TRBJ2-3 and V is TRBV30, with TRBD2 matching 16 bases. This CDR3 is 15 amino acids long. Germline trimming cut 5 bases from V and 4 bases from J; bases unmatched to any gene: 3. Per the germline V gene, CDR1 is GTSNPN and CDR2 is SVGIG (reference sequence). CDR3 in amino acids: CAWGGLAGGSDTQYF. In DNA form, the CDR3 reads TGTGCCTGGGGGGGACTAGCGGGAGGGTCAGATACGCAGTATTTT.

CDR3 amino acids: CAWSVPGIEKLFF. As DNA, the CDR3 is TGTGCCTGGAGTGTACCGGGTATTGAAAAACTGTTTTTT. The rearrangement joins TRBV30 to TRBJ1-4, with D unresolved. From germline, CDR1 is GTSNPN and CDR2 SVGIG (reference sequence). The V gene lost 0 bases and the J gene lost 7 bases, with 9 bases spanning the gap. The CDR3 totals 13 residues. The entire variable domain, with the rest obtained from reference TRBV30 and TRBJ1-4, is as follows: SQTIHQWPATLVQPVGSPLSLECTVEGTSNPNLYWYRQAAGRGLQLLFYSVGIGQISSEVPQNLSASRPQDRQFILSSKKLLLSDSGFYLCAWSVPGIEKLFFGSGTQLSVL.

This clone was picked up a small number of times. The chain uses TRBV11-2 and TRBJ2-5; TRBD1 agrees at 8 bases. With 1 base clipped from V and 2 bases from J, the junction kept 6 bases outside the gene matches. Germline CDR1 reads SGHAT; CDR2 reads FQNNGV. The CDR3 sequence is 16 residues long. In DNA, the CDR3 is TGTGCCAGCAGCTTAGGGGGACAGGCCACGCAAGAGACCCAGTACTTC. The encoded protein is CASSLGGQATQETQYF.

The chain recombines TRBV7-3 with TRBJ2-7; TRBD2 aligns across 9 bases. Germline V gene data show CDR1 as SGHTA and CDR2 as FQGTGA. The CDR3 is 15 amino acids. V trimming: 1 base; J trimming: 6 bases; junction bases outside the gene matches: 7. The CDR3 region has the DNA TGTGCCAGCAGCTTAATAGGGCGGGGGGGCAGCGAGCAGTACTTC. As protein: CASSLIGRGGSEQYF.

V gene TRBV5-4 combines with J gene TRBJ1-1; D gene ambiguous. Trimming cost V 5 bases and J 1 base, with 12 bases left between them. Looked up from germline, CDR1 is SGHNT and CDR2 is YYREEE (reference sequence). This CDR3 comprises 14 residues. DNA for the CDR3: TGTGCCAGCAGTCCTACGAGGGAGAACACTGAAGCTTTCTTT. Its translation: CASSPTRENTEAFF.

This clone was picked up a small number of times. The V gene is TRBV6-1, the J gene TRBJ1-1; D might be TRBD1 (6 bases). The CDR3 consists of 15 residues. The V gene's germline CDR1 is MNHNS and CDR2 SASEGT. Trimming pared 3 bases from V and 6 bases from J, leaving 17 bases between. CDR3 sequence: CASSDAGTPLPEAFF. The CDR3 nucleotides read TGTGCCAGCAGTGACGCAGGGACACCACTTCCTGAAGCTTTCTTT.

The chain recombines TRBV12-1 with TRBJ1-1. TRBV12-1 is given as a pseudogene. The CDR3 is made up of 10 amino acids. The DNA for the CDR3 is TGTGCCAGCAGCCGCCGACTGGCTTTCTTT. It specifies CASSRRLAFF.

The V call is TRBV7-8, the J call TRBJ2-7; TRBD1 aligns across 11 bases. The CDR3 extends over 15 amino acids. V dropped 3 bases and J dropped 2; count of bases not matched to a gene: 3. Germline V lookup: CDR1 SGHVS, CDR2 FQNEAQ. CDR3 coding DNA: TGTGCCAGCAGCTTCGGGACAGGGGGGCCCTACGAGCAGTACTTC. Encoded protein: CASSFGTGGPYEQYF. The full variable domain, in which reference TRBV7-8 and TRBJ2-7 provide the parts outside the CDR3, is GAGVSQSPRYKVAKRGQDVALRCDPISGHVSLFWYQQALGQGPEFLTYFQNEAQLDKSGLPSDRFFAERPEGSVSTLKIQRTQQEDSAVYLCASSFGTGGPYEQYFGPGTRLTVT.

The V call is TRBV28, the J call TRBJ1-5; possible D gene TRBD1, 6 bases. This CDR3 contains 14 residues. Germline CDR1 and CDR2: MDHEN and SYDVKM. Trimming removed 8 bases at V and 6 bases at J, with 17 bases between. The CDR3 sequence: CASAPGQPSQPQHF. For the CDR3, the DNA is TGTGCCAGCGCCCCGGGACAACCCAGTCAGCCCCAGCATTTT.

J is TRBJ2-2 and V is TRBV11-2; 10 positions agree with TRBD2. The ends lost 5 bases at V and 8 bases at J; junction bases unmatched: 20. This CDR3 region has 19 residues. CDR1 SGHAT and CDR2 FQNNGV come from the germline V gene. DNA of the CDR3: TGTGCCAGCAGCCGTTTTTTGAGCGGGGGGGGCGTACTACGAGGGGAGCTGTTTTTT. Its translation: CASSRFLSGGGVLRGELFF.